The subject of this entry is one TCR beta chain. The antigen remains unidentified. The sample originates from a study of CD8 T cells in ankylosing spondylitis. Overall study results and limits: Earlier literature documents some of the motif variants in reactive arthritis synovial fluid and blood. Significantly higher representation of disease-linked clones was reported for matched ankylosing spondylitis synovial fluid. Ankylosing spondylitis blood seemed to carry a telltale TCR beta motif made of several highly homologous variants.

This CDR3 has 9 amino acids. The V gene's germline CDR1 is SQVTM and CDR2 ANQGSEA. V lost 3 bases and J lost 8, with 4 bases in between. Quantitative barcoded 5'-RACE was used to prepare TCR beta libraries. One entry per CDR3 protein results from TCRdb running MiXCR on the 5' RACE reads. The sample lists around 150,000 distinct CDR3 sequences, around a tenth occurring once. The clonotype comes from a male donor with ankylosing spondylitis or in good health (not recorded which). Sequenced: blood, either unsorted or a sorted T cell fraction (not recorded which). The chain carries TRBV29-1 and TRBJ1-2; D gene uncertain. CDR3 sequence reads: CSVEGGYTF. Written as DNA, the CDR3 is TGCAGCGTTGAGGGGGGCTACACCTTC.